This T cell receptor (beta chain) was found in a study of shared clonotypes between healthy human individuals. Data came from immunoSEQ multiplex PCR; TCRdb stores just in-frame clones and leaves some out. The sample records roughly 2,500,000 clones, roughly 93% being singletons. The CDR3 loop spans 18 amino acids. In germline, CDR1 is KGHSH, CDR2 LQKENI. V was cut by 2 bases and J by 1 base, with 18 bases left in between. The sequenced material came from naive CD4+ T cells from PBMCs. Documented subset: CD45RA+ positively selected. V is TRBV18 and J is TRBJ2-4; D is ambiguous. The source of this sequence is a man aged 18-30 years in good health. Some clones in this sample may be carry-over from other donors' samples. Written as DNA, the CDR3 is TGTGCCAGCTCACCAGCCGTGAGTGCCGCTCGTGCCAAAAACATTCAGTACTTC. Translating gives CASSPAVSAARAKNIQYF.